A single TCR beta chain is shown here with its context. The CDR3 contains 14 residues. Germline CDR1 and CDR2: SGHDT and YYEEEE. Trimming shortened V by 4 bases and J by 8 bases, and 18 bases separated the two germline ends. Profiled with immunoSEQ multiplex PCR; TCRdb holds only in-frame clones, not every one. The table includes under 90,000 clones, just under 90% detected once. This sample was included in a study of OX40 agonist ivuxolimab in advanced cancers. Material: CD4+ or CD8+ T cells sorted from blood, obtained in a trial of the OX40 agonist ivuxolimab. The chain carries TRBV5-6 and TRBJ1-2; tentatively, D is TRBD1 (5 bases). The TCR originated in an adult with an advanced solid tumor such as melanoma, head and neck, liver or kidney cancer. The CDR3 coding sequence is TGTGCCAGCAGCCTAGCCCTGAGGGGTTTGGGCTACACCTTC. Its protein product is CASSLALRGLGYTF.